Described below is a single TCR beta chain sequence and its context. The sample belongs to a study of blood T cell repertoires in COVID-19. The overall study: Acute and convalescent COVID-19 specimens originated in the United States, Italy and Spain. From T cells, B-cell-depleted T cells, or PBMCs came the material, which was cDNA or gDNA.

In germline, CDR1 is SGHNT, CDR2 YENEEA. V was pared by 0 bases and J by 4 bases, with 4 bases of the junction left unmatched. This CDR3 region has 17 residues. Original data processing: Estimates of nucleated cell counts were drawn from the amplification of reference gene primers. Clones were sequenced by immunoSEQ multiplex PCR, and TCRdb holds only the in-frame ones, with some missing. D and trimming were read from the DNA, whereas the V and J calls and clone size are those reported in that table. The sample consists of around 210,000 clones, around four fifths of them appearing once. What was sequenced was peripheral blood. The sequence derives from a man in his sixties with COVID-19, enrolled during active disease. The chain recombines TRBV11-3 with TRBJ2-2; the match to TRBD1 covers 11 bases. The chain's CDR3 is CASSLDLGTGGTGELFF. DNA of the CDR3: TGTGCCAGCAGCTTAGATCTTGGGACAGGGGGCACCGGGGAGCTGTTTTTT.